What follows is one T cell receptor beta chain and its context. The sample comes from a study of PD-L1 blockade in urothelial cancer. TCRdb keeps only in-frame clones here, not all; method: immunoSEQ multiplex PCR. The sample lists about 88,000 clones, 90% occurring once. The sequences come from PBMCs, collected around atezolizumab (anti-PD-L1) treatment. This clonotype was obtained from a man aged 60 to 69 with urothelial cancer.

The CDR3 DNA reads TGTGCCAGCAGTTACTCCGGAACTCGGAGCACTGAAGCTTTCTTT. Residues: CASSYSGTRSTEAFF. V usage is TRBV6-5 and J usage is TRBJ1-1; D ambiguous. The germline V and J ends were trimmed by 0 bases and 4 bases, with 12 bases remaining between them. Germline V gives CDR1 MNHEY, CDR2 SVGAGI. The CDR3 consists of 15 residues.